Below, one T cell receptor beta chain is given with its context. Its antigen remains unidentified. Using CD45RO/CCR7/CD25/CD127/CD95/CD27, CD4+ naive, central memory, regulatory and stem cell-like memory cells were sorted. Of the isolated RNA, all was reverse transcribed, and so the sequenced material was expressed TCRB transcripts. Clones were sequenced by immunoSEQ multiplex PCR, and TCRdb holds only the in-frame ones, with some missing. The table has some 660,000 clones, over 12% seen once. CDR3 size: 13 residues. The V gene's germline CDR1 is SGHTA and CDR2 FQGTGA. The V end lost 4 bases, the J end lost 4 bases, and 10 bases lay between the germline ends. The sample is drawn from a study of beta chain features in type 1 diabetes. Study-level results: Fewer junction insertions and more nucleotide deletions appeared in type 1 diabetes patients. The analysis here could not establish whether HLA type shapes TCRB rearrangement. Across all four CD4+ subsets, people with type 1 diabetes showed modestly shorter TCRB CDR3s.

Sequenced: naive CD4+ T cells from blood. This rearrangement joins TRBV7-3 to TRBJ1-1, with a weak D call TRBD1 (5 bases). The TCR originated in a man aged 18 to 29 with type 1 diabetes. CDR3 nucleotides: TGTGCCAGCAGCTCTCCCGGGGGCACTGAAGCTTTCTTT. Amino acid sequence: CASSSPGGTEAFF.